The 28 T cell receptor beta chains below all came from one sample that was sequenced in a study of beta chain features in type 1 diabetes. Study observations and caveats: Type 1 diabetes patients had moderately but significantly shorter TCRB CDR3s in all four CD4+ subsets.

Antigens of these TCRs are unknown. Every bit of the isolated RNA underwent reverse transcription, so sequencing read expressed TCRB transcripts. Sequenced by immunoSEQ multiplex PCR; TCRdb stores in-frame clones only, minus some. The repertoire holds hundreds of thousands of clones, with more than 13% as singletons. What was sequenced was naive CD4+ T cells from blood. The receptors here all came from a man between 18 and 29 years old with type 1 diabetes.

A few counts support this clone. CDR3 in amino acids: CASSPPGGVDQPQHF. DNA of the CDR3: TGTGCCAGCAGCCCACCAGGGGGGGTGGATCAGCCCCAGCATTTT. This sequence joins TRBV7-9 and TRBJ1-5; 7 positions match TRBD1. CDR1 and CDR2 from the germline V gene are SEHNR and FQNEAQ (reference sequence). J lost 5 bases, V lost 5 bases, and 9 bases had no gene match. This CDR3 spans 15 amino acids. Combining the CDR3 with reference TRBV7-9 and TRBJ1-5 gives the whole variable domain DTGVSQNPRHKITKRGQNVTFRCDPISEHNRLYWYRQTLGQGPEFLTYFQNEAQLEKSRLLSDRFSAERPKGSFSTLEIQRTEQGDSAMYLCASSPPGGVDQPQHFGDGTRLSIL.

This clone was detected only a few times. The J gene is TRBJ2-7, the V gene TRBV30; a possible D gene is TRBD1 (7 bases). Trimming removed 2 bases at V and 11 bases at J, with 16 bases between. Germline V gene data show CDR1 as GTSNPN and CDR2 as SVGIG (reference sequence). The CDR3 extends over 12 amino acids. The CDR3 reads CAWSYTGEVKYF. The CDR3 coding sequence is TGTGCCTGGAGTTATACAGGGGAGGTGAAGTACTTC.

J is TRBJ2-2 and V is TRBV4-3, with 7 positions matching TRBD1. CDR1 and CDR2 (germline): LGHNA, YSLEER. Germline trimming cut 4 bases from V and 1 base from J; bases unmatched to any gene: 0. CDR3 size: 14 residues. CDR3 loop: CASSRTGNTGELFF. CDR3 coding DNA: TGCGCCAGCAGCCGGACAGGGAACACCGGGGAGCTGTTTTTT.

In this sample, this clone turned up a few times. The chain recombines TRBV7-9 with TRBJ1-2; 9 positions agree with TRBD1. The CDR3 is 14 residues long. Trimming at V came to 3 bases and at J to 6 bases, leaving 5 bases not matched to a gene. The germline V gene has CDR1 SEHNR and CDR2 FQNEAQ (reference sequence). In DNA form, the CDR3 reads TGTGCCAGCAGCTTGCACAGGGGGCGTGATGGCTACACCTTC. This codes for CASSLHRGRDGYTF. Complete variable domain (other parts from reference TRBV7-9 and TRBJ1-2): DTGVSQNPRHKITKRGQNVTFRCDPISEHNRLYWYRQTLGQGPEFLTYFQNEAQLEKSRLLSDRFSAERPKGSFSTLEIQRTEQGDSAMYLCASSLHRGRDGYTFGSGTRLTVV.

This clone occurred a few times. The rearrangement uses TRBV9 and TRBJ2-5; the D gene is possibly TRBD2 (5 bases). The CDR3 has 13 residues. Trimming stripped 6 bases from V and 6 bases from J, with 15 bases between. The germline V gene has CDR1 SGDLS and CDR2 YYNGEE. CDR3 loop: CASTSSWEKTQYF. CDR3 DNA: TGTGCCAGCACCTCGTCATGGGAGAAGACCCAGTACTTC.

The chain has TRBV18 and TRBJ1-1, with D maybe TRBD1 (5 bases). Germline V CDR1 and CDR2: KGHSH, LQKENI. The CDR3 has 17 residues. V shed 1 base and J shed 0 bases, with 15 bases lying between them. The CDR3 nucleotides read TGTGCCAGCTCACCACGGCTGGGGCCTATCGTGAACACTGAAGCTTTCTTT. Encoded protein: CASSPRLGPIVNTEAFF. The full variable domain, completed using reference TRBV18 and TRBJ1-1, is NAGVMQNPRHLVRRRGQEARLRCSPMKGHSHVYWYRQLPEEGLKFMVYLQKENIIDESGMPKERFSAEFPKEGPSILRIQQVVRGDSAAYFCASSPRLGPIVNTEAFFGQGTRLTVV.

CDR3 loop: CAWSVLAGVTDTQYF. The CDR3 nucleotides are TGTGCCTGGAGTGTACTAGCGGGTGTCACAGATACGCAGTATTTT. The genes are TRBV30 and TRBJ2-3, with TRBD2 matching over 9 bases. V shed 0 bases, J shed 2 bases, and the junction held 3 bases outside the gene matches. The germline V gene has CDR1 GTSNPN and CDR2 SVGIG (reference sequence). The CDR3 has 15 residues.

This chain uses TRBV28 with TRBJ2-7, with 7 bases aligning to TRBD1. Losses at the gene ends were 5 bases for V and 3 bases for J; bases not matched to a gene: 10. Germline V lookup: CDR1 MDHEN, CDR2 SYDVKM. This CDR3 contains 15 residues. In DNA, the CDR3 is TGTGCCAGCAGTACCACCCGACAGGGTTTCTACGAGCAGTACTTC. Its translation: CASSTTRQGFYEQYF.

The chain combines TRBV28 with TRBJ2-5, with 10 positions matching TRBD2. CDR1 is MDHEN, CDR2 SYDVKM, per germline. V lost 5 bases, J lost 4 bases, and 4 bases stayed unmatched. The CDR3 covers 14 residues. The CDR3: CASSLLAGLETQYF. CDR3 in DNA: TGTGCCAGCAGTCTACTAGCGGGGCTAGAGACCCAGTACTTC.

The V call is TRBV29-1, the J call TRBJ2-6; 9 bases match TRBD1. This CDR3 is built from 17 residues. CDR1 and CDR2 (germline): SQVTM, ANQGSEA. Trimming cost V 7 bases and J 0 bases; bases outside gene matches: 10. CDR3 region: CSALSGQGPSGANVLTF. The CDR3 region has the DNA TGCAGCGCCCTATCGGGACAGGGCCCCTCTGGGGCCAACGTCCTGACTTTC.

V is TRBV6-5 and J is TRBJ1-4; the match to TRBD1 covers 10 bases. The CDR3 has 14 residues. Per germline, CDR1 MNHEY and CDR2 SVGAGI. After removal of 6 bases from V and 13 bases from J, the junction contained 11 bases not matched to a gene. CDR3 sequence (DNA): TGTGCCAGCAGCTCAACCGGGACAGGGGAGGGACTGTTTTTT. Its translation: CASSSTGTGEGLFF.

The J gene is TRBJ1-1, the V gene TRBV7-2; D remains ambiguous. CDR1 is SGHTA, CDR2 FQGNSA, per germline. The V end lost 1 base, the J end lost 11 bases, and 8 bases lay between the germline ends. The CDR3 runs to 11 residues. The CDR3 loop is CASSLDKVAFF. DNA for the CDR3: TGTGCCAGCAGCTTAGATAAGGTGGCTTTCTTT.

The chain links TRBV4-3 to TRBJ2-1; no clear D. Germline CDR1 is LGHNA and CDR2 is YSLEER. The CDR3 contains 13 residues. V was pared by 0 bases and J by 8 bases, with 8 bases between. CDR3: CASSQENMDEQFF. In DNA form, the CDR3 reads TGCGCCAGCAGCCAAGAAAATATGGATGAGCAGTTCTTC.

The chain is built from TRBV28 and TRBJ2-3; 9 bases match TRBD1. Germline-derived CDR1 and CDR2 are MDHEN and SYDVKM. The J segment lost 4 bases and the V segment lost 11 bases, leaving 10 bases of the junction unmatched. The CDR3 covers 14 residues. CDR3 DNA sequence: TGTGCCTTAAATCCCGGGACAGGGTCAGATACGCAGTATTTT. This gives the protein CALNPGTGSDTQYF.

This clone has only a few counts. The chain uses TRBV2 and TRBJ2-7, with no clear D. The V gene's germline CDR1 is SNHLY and CDR2 FYNNEI. Trimming took off 3 bases at V and 2 bases at J, with 8 bases between the two ends. The CDR3 extends over 13 amino acids. The CDR3 sequence: CASSDVQTYEQYF. CDR3 DNA sequence: TGTGCCAGCAGTGACGTACAGACCTACGAGCAGTACTTC. Based on the CDR3 plus reference TRBV2 and TRBJ2-7, the full variable domain is EPEVTQTPSHQVTQMGQEVILRCVPISNHLYFYWYRQILGQKVEFLVSFYNNEISEKSEIFDDQFSVERPDGSNFTLKIRSTKLEDSAMYFCASSDVQTYEQYFGPGTRLTVT.

This clone was observed a few times. The chain combines TRBV30 with TRBJ2-5, with TRBD2 identical over 7 bases. The J call could be wrong; TRBJ2-7 is a better fit for the DNA end. Per the germline V gene, CDR1 is GTSNPN and CDR2 is SVGIG (reference sequence). This CDR3 region has 16 residues. CDR3 region: CAWSVYAGAPLYEQYF. In DNA, the CDR3 is TGTGCCTGGAGTGTCTACGCGGGAGCGCCTCTTTACGAGCAGTACTTC.

The V gene is TRBV30, the J gene TRBJ2-1; 10 positions agree with TRBD2. The V segment lost 8 bases and the J segment 9 bases; nucleotides outside the gene matches: 7. The CDR3 length is 12 residues. Germline V gene data show CDR1 as GTSNPN and CDR2 as SVGIG (reference sequence). DNA of the CDR3: TGTGCCGCGGTAGCGGGAGGTAGTGAGCAGTTCTTC. Its translation is CAAVAGGSEQFF.

The chain has TRBV6-5 and TRBJ2-1; 9 nucleotides line up with TRBD2. V lost 9 bases and J lost 7; bases outside the gene matches: 10. The germline V gene encodes CDR1 MNHEY and CDR2 SVGAGI. The CDR3 sequence is 14 residues long. DNA of the CDR3: TGTGCCAGTTCGGGAGCGGGAGGAGCTAATGAGCAGTTCTTC. It translates to CASSGAGGANEQFF.

A few counts support this clone. Written as DNA, the CDR3 is TGTGCCTTCCGTCTTAACAGATTGAACACTGAAGCTTTCTTT. Encoded protein: CAFRLNRLNTEAFF. The rearrangement links TRBV30 to TRBJ1-1; D gene unclear. The V end was cut by 7 bases, the J end by 0 bases, with 15 bases between. There are 14 residues in the CDR3. CDR1 GTSNPN and CDR2 SVGIG come from the germline V gene (reference sequence).

In this sample, this clone turned up a few times. Compared with germline, one end of the junction differs, possibly owing to a read error. This chain links TRBV7-7 with TRBJ2-3, with D unclear. The CDR3 is 14 amino acids. Germline CDR1 reads SSHAT; CDR2 reads FNYEAQ (reference sequence). CDR3 loop: CASSPGPSTDTQYF. CDR3 sequence (DNA): TGTGCTAGCAGCCCCGGTCCGAGCACAGATACGCAGTATTTT.

The V call is TRBV11-2, the J call TRBJ2-1; the D gene is possibly TRBD2 (5 bases). V was cut by 5 bases and J by 2 bases, with 7 bases left in between. Germline V CDR1 and CDR2: SGHAT, FQNNGV. The CDR3 totals 13 residues. CDR3 region: CASSPTTYNEQFF. The CDR3 DNA follows: TGTGCCAGCAGCCCGACTACCTACAATGAGCAGTTCTTC.

The gene calls are TRBV4-2 and TRBJ1-1, with TRBD1 matching over 7 bases. In germline, CDR1 is LGHNA, CDR2 YNFKEQ. V shed 4 bases and J 3 bases; nucleotides not matched to a gene: 8. The CDR3 is 15 residues long. This CDR3 is CASSRPQGVDTEAFF. CDR3 coding DNA: TGTGCCAGCAGCCGGCCTCAGGGGGTTGACACTGAAGCTTTCTTT.

The chain couples TRBV2 to TRBJ2-7; no definite D call. The ends were cut back, 7 bases at V and 2 bases at J, with 9 bases in the middle. CDR3 length equals 12 residues. CDR1 and CDR2 from the germline V gene are SNHLY and FYNNEI. The CDR3 region is CASNERTYEQYF. The DNA of the CDR3 is TGTGCCAGCAATGAGCGAACCTACGAGCAGTACTTC. Based on the CDR3 plus reference TRBV2 and TRBJ2-7, the full variable domain is EPEVTQTPSHQVTQMGQEVILRCVPISNHLYFYWYRQILGQKVEFLVSFYNNEISEKSEIFDDQFSVERPDGSNFTLKIRSTKLEDSAMYFCASNERTYEQYFGPGTRLTVT.

This chain joins TRBV11-2 and TRBJ2-3; maybe TRBD1 (5 bases). With 6 bases removed from V and 4 bases from J, the gap between germline ends came to 11 bases. The V gene's germline CDR1 is SGHAT and CDR2 FQNNGV. CDR3 size: 13 residues. Here the CDR3 reads CASRSGWADTQYF. DNA of the CDR3: TGTGCCAGCAGATCAGGGTGGGCAGATACGCAGTATTTT. Together with reference TRBV11-2 and TRBJ2-3, the CDR3 gives the full variable domain: EAGVAQSPRYKIIEKRQSVAFWCNPISGHATLYWYQQILGQGPKLLIQFQNNGVVDDSQLPKDRFSAERLKGVDSTLKIQPAKLEDSAVYLCASRSGWADTQYFGPGTRLTVL.

The chain carries TRBV19 and TRBJ2-1; TRBD2 matches at 10 bases. The CDR3 runs 15 residues. V dropped 4 bases and J dropped 7; count of bases not matched to a gene: 7. Germline CDR1 reads LNHDA; CDR2 reads SQIVND (reference sequence). The CDR3 DNA is TGTGCCAGTAGTAACCTAGCGGGAGTGATGAATGAGCAGTTCTTC. Translating gives CASSNLAGVMNEQFF.

This sequence joins TRBV29-1 and TRBJ2-5; 11 bases fit TRBD2. The J call is uncertain, as TRBJ2-7 better fits the DNA end. CDR3 length: 15 amino acids. Germline V gives CDR1 SQVTM, CDR2 ANQGSEA. The DNA of the CDR3 is TGCAGCGTCGAGGGGCTAGCGGGGGGTGTCTACGAGCAGTACTTC. The encoded protein is CSVEGLAGGVYEQYF.

This clone came up a few times. Different DNA sequences within this sample yield the same CDR3. The V and J genes are TRBV30 and TRBJ1-5; D call uncertain. V gave up 2 bases and J gave up 4 bases, with 6 bases separating them. This CDR3 region has 12 residues. The germline V gene has CDR1 GTSNPN and CDR2 SVGIG (reference sequence). CDR3 nucleotide sequence: TGTGCCTGGAGTCCCGGGAATCAGCCCCAGCATTTT. The encoded protein is CAWSPGNQPQHF.

This clone was picked up a small number of times. The chain recombines TRBV5-4 with TRBJ2-1; 10 bases agree with TRBD2. The CDR3 totals 16 residues. V lost 4 bases, J lost 5 bases, and 9 bases stayed unmatched. The germline CDR1 and CDR2 sequences are SGHNT and YYREEE (reference sequence). The CDR3 bases are TGTGCCAGCAGCGTGGCCCCGAGCGGGGGGGACAATGAGCAGTTCTTC. It codes for CASSVAPSGGDNEQFF.